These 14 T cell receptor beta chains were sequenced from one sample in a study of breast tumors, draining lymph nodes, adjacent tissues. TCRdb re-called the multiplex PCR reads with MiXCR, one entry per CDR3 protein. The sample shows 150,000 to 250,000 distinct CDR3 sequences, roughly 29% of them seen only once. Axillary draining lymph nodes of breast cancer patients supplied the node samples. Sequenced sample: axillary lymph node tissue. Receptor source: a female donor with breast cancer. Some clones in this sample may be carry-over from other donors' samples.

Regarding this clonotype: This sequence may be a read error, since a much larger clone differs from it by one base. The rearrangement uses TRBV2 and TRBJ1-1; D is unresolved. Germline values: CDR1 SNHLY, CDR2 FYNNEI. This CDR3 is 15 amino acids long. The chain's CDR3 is CVSKYEGSFDTEAFF. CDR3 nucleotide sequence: TGTGTCAGCAAGTACGAGGGCAGCTTTGACACTGAAGCTTTCTTT. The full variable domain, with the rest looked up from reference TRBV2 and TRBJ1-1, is EPEVTQTPSHQVTQMGQEVILRCVPISNHLYFYWYRQILGQKVEFLVSFYNNEISEKSEIFDDQFSVERPDGSNFTLKIRSTKLEDSAMYFCVSKYEGSFDTEAFFGQGTRLTVV.

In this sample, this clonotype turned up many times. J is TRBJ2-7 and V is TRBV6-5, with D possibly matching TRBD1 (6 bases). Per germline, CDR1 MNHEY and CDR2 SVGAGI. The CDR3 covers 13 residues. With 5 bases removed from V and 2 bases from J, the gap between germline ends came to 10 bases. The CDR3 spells CASSLRDTYEQYF. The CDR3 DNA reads TGTGCCAGCAGTCTCCGGGACACCTACGAGCAGTACTTC.

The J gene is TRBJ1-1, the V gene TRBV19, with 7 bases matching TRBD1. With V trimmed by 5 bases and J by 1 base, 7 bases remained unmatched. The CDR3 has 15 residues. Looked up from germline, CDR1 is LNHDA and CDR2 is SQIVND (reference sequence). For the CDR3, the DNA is TGTGCCAGTAGTGACCTGGACAGGCGGAACACTGAAGCTTTCTTT. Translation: CASSDLDRRNTEAFF.

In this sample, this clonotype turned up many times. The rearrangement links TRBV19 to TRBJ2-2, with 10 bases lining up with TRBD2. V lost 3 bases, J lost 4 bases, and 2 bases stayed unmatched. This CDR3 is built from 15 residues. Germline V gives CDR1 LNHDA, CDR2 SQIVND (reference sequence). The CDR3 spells CASSIGLAVTGELFF. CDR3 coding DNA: TGTGCCAGTAGTATCGGACTAGCGGTCACCGGGGAGCTGTTTTTT.

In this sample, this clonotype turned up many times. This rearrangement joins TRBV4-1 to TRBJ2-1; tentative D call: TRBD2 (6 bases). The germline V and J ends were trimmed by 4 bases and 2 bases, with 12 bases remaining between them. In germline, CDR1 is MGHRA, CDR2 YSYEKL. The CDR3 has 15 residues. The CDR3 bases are TGCGCCAGCAGCCCTGTAGCGGTACCCTACAATGAGCAGTTCTTC. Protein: CASSPVAVPYNEQFF.

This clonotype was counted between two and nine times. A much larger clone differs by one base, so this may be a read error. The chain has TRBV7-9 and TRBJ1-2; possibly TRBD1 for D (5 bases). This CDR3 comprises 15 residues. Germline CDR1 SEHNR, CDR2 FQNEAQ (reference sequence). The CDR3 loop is CASSLGGPKTDGYPF. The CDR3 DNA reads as TGTGCCAGCAGCTTAGGGGGACCTAAAACGGATGGCTACCCCTTC.

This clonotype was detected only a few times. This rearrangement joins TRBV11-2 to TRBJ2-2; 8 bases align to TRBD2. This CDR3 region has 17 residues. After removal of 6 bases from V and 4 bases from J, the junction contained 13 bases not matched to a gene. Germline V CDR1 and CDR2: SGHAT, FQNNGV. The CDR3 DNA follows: TGTGCCAGCAGAAACCCGGTCGGGGGGGACCTCACCGGGGAGCTGTTTTTT. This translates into CASRNPVGGDLTGELFF.

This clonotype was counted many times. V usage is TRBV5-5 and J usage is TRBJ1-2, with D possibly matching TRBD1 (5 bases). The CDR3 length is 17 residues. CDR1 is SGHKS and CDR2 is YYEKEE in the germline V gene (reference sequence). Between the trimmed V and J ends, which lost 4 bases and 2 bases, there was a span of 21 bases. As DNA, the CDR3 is TGTGCCAGCAGCCCGAAGCAGGGAGTAGGGCCGAACTATGGCTACACCTTC. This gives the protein CASSPKQGVGPNYGYTF. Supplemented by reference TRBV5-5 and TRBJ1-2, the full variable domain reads DAGVTQSPTHLIKTRGQQVTLRCSPISGHKSVSWYQQVLGQGPQFIFQYYEKEERGRGNFPDRFSARQFPNYSSELNVNALLLGDSALYLCASSPKQGVGPNYGYTFGSGTRLTVV.

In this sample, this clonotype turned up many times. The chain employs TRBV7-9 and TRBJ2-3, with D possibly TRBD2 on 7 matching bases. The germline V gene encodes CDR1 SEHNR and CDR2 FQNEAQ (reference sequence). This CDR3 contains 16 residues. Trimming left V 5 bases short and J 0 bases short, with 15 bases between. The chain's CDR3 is CASSQSGGASTDTQYF. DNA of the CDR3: TGTGCCAGCAGCCAATCGGGGGGCGCCAGCACAGATACGCAGTATTTT.

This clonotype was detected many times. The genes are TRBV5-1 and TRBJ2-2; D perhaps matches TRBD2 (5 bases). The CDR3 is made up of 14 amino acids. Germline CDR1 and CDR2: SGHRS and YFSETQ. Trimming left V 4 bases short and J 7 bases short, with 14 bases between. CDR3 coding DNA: TGCGCCAGCAGCGACGAGGGTGTCGGCGGGGAGCTGTTTTTT. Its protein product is CASSDEGVGGELFF. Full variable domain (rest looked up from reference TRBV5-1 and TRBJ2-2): KAGVTQTPRYLIKTRGQQVTLSCSPISGHRSVSWYQQTPGQGLQFLFEYFSETQRNKGNFPGRFSGRQFSNSRSEMNVSTLELGDSALYLCASSDEGVGGELFFGEGSRLTVL.

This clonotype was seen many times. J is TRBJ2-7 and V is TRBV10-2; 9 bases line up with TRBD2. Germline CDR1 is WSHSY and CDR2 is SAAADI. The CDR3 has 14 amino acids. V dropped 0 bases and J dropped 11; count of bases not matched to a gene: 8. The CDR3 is CASSESTSGSSEYF. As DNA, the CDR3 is TGCGCCAGCAGTGAGTCGACTAGCGGCTCCTCAGAGTACTTC.

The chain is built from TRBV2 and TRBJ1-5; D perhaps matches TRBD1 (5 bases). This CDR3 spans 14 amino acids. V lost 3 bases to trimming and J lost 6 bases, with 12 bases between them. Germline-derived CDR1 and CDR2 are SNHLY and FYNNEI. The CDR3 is CASSDSGTSQPQHF. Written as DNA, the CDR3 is TGTGCCAGCAGTGACTCGGGGACCTCTCAGCCCCAGCATTTT.

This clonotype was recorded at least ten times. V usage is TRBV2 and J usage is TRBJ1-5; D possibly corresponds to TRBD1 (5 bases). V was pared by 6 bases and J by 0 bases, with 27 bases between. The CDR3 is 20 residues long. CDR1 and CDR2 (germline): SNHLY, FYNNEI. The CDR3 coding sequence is TGTGCCAGCAGAGATAATTTGGGACGGAATGGGGGATATAGCAATCAGCCCCAGCATTTT. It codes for CASRDNLGRNGGYSNQPQHF.

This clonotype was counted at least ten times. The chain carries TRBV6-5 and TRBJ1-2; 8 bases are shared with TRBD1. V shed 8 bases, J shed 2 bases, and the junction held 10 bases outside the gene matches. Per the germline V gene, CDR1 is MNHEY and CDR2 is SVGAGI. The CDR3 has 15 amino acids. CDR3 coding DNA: TGTGCCAGCTCCGACCGGGACAGGCCCAACTATGGCTACACCTTC. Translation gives CASSDRDRPNYGYTF.